Each of the 23 T cell receptor beta chains below was sequenced from the same sample in a study of blood T cell repertoires in COVID-19. The repertoire was sequenced with immunoSEQ multiplex PCR; TCRdb's copy has only in-frame clones and lacks some. Of roughly 190,000 clones listed, 89% are singletons. Sequenced sample: PBMCs or T cells enriched from blood (not recorded which). Receptors originate from a woman between 18 and 29 years old who had recovered from COVID-19.

This chain uses TRBV2 with TRBJ1-2, with D perhaps TRBD1 (6 bases). The CDR3 has 12 amino acids. Per germline, CDR1 SNHLY and CDR2 FYNNEI. Trimming removed 7 bases at V and 3 bases at J, with 9 bases between. The CDR3 DNA reads as TGTGCCAGCACCGGACAGTACTATGGCTACACCTTC. This codes for CASTGQYYGYTF.

The chain recombines TRBV7-2 with TRBJ1-2; the match to TRBD1 covers 9 bases. The CDR3 spans 14 residues. The trim removed 1 base at V and 5 bases at J, leaving 2 bases unmatched. Germline CDR1 reads SGHTA; CDR2 reads FQGNSA. The CDR3 sequence: CASSLVGTGYGYTF. DNA for the CDR3: TGTGCCAGCAGCTTAGTAGGGACAGGGTATGGCTACACCTTC.

The chain joins TRBV24-1 to TRBJ2-1; 9 positions agree with TRBD2. V lost 0 bases, J lost 6 bases, and 2 bases stayed unmatched. There are 15 residues in the CDR3. In germline, CDR1 is KGHDR, CDR2 SFDVKD. The CDR3 region has the DNA TGTGCCACCAGTGATTTGGCGGGGGGGGGCAATGAGCAGTTCTTC. Protein sequence: CATSDLAGGGNEQFF.

This clone occurred a few times. J is TRBJ1-1 and V is TRBV3-1 (or the pseudogene TRBV3-2); the D gene is possibly TRBD1 (6 bases). Germline loops: CDR1 LGHDT, CDR2 YNNKEL (reference sequence). With 5 bases removed from V and 7 bases from J, the gap between germline ends came to 14 bases. This CDR3 contains 13 residues. The CDR3 loop reads CASSSSDRFEAFF. The CDR3 bases are TGTGCCAGCAGCTCATCTGACAGGTTTGAAGCTTTCTTT.

The gene calls are TRBV5-1 and TRBJ2-7; 8 nucleotides align to TRBD2. With V trimmed by 4 bases and J by 5 bases, 11 bases remained unmatched. From germline, CDR1 is SGHRS and CDR2 YFSETQ. CDR3 length: 15 residues. This CDR3 is CASSGLAGTGNEQYF. CDR3 nucleotide sequence: TGCGCCAGCAGCGGCTTAGCGGGAACGGGAAACGAGCAGTACTTC.

The chain recombines TRBV29-1 with TRBJ2-1; D unresolved. Germline CDR1 reads SQVTM; CDR2 reads ANQGSEA. The CDR3 contains 11 residues. V lost 1 base, J lost 9 bases, and 7 bases lay in between. CDR3 sequence reads: CSVEAEIEQFF. In DNA form, the CDR3 reads TGCAGCGTTGAAGCGGAGATTGAGCAGTTCTTC.

This rearrangement joins TRBV28 to TRBJ2-7; TRBD2 matches 7 bases. CDR3 length equals 15 residues. The junction had 7 bases not matched to a gene; V was cut back by 5 bases and J by 0 bases. The germline V gene encodes CDR1 MDHEN and CDR2 SYDVKM. CDR3 sequence reads: CASSRGGRASYEQYF. The CDR3 DNA is TGTGCCAGCAGTCGAGGAGGGAGGGCCTCCTACGAGCAGTACTTC.

The genes are TRBV28 and TRBJ1-1; no clear D gene. Germline V gene data show CDR1 as MDHEN and CDR2 as SYDVKM. The CDR3 consists of 15 residues. V lost 4 bases, J lost 2 bases, and 14 bases lay in between. The CDR3 is CASSSPTGTNTEAFF. CDR3 nucleotide sequence: TGTGCCAGCAGTTCCCCGACGGGAACCAACACTGAAGCTTTCTTT.

The chain couples TRBV2 to TRBJ2-1; weak D call: TRBD2 (7 bases). Germline CDR1 is SNHLY and CDR2 is FYNNEI. Between the trimmed V and J ends, which lost 6 bases and 6 bases, there was a span of 21 bases. The CDR3 runs 16 residues. The CDR3 loop reads CASSSWGREYTNEQFF. For the CDR3, the DNA is TGTGCCAGCAGCTCCTGGGGGCGGGAGTACACCAATGAGCAGTTCTTC.

The sample holds a few counts of this clone. CDR3 region: CSASSPGTSSYNEQFF. The CDR3 DNA follows: TGCAGTGCTAGTTCCCCCGGGACTAGCTCCTACAATGAGCAGTTCTTC. The gene calls are TRBV20-1 and TRBJ2-1; the match to TRBD2 covers 8 bases. V trimming: 3 bases; J trimming: 0 bases; junction bases outside the gene matches: 7. The CDR3 is made up of 16 amino acids. The germline gives CDR1 DFQATT, CDR2 SNEGSKA (reference sequence).

The V gene is TRBV21-1, the J gene TRBJ2-7; the D call TRBD2 from the table was never checked on the DNA. TRBV21-1 is a pseudogene. The CDR3 runs 13 residues. The CDR3 sequence is CASSKACTYEQYF. CDR3 DNA sequence: TGTGCCAGCAGCAAAGCCTGTACCTACGAGCAGTACTTC.

V gene TRBV6-2 or TRBV6-3 combines with J gene TRBJ2-5, with TRBD2 matching over 9 bases. The CDR3 totals 14 residues. CDR1 is MNHEY, CDR2 SVGEGT, per germline. With 6 bases clipped from V and 7 bases from J, the junction kept 9 bases outside the gene matches. As DNA, the CDR3 is TGTGCCAGCAGGCCTAGCGGGGTAGTGCGGACCCAGTACTTC. It yields the protein CASRPSGVVRTQYF.

The CDR3 loop reads CASSLIRIREGNQPQHF. In DNA form, the CDR3 reads TGTGCCAGCAGTTTAATCAGGATCCGGGAGGGCAATCAGCCCCAGCATTTT. This chain connects TRBV28 to TRBJ1-5; no clear D gene. V was clipped by 2 bases and J by 2 bases, with 16 bases between them. Germline CDR1 MDHEN, CDR2 SYDVKM. The CDR3 runs 17 residues.

The chain couples TRBV29-1 to TRBJ1-2, with 8 nucleotides matching TRBD1. CDR1 and CDR2 (germline): SQVTM, ANQGSEA. V lost 7 bases and J lost 0; bases outside the gene matches: 4. The CDR3 loop spans 13 amino acids. CDR3 residues: CSADRGSNYGYTF. In DNA form, the CDR3 reads TGCAGCGCAGACAGGGGATCTAACTATGGCTACACCTTC.

The genes are TRBV2 and TRBJ2-1; possible D gene TRBD2, 6 bases. CDR3 length: 14 residues. V lost 4 bases, J lost 9 bases, and 16 bases lay in between. Per the germline V gene, CDR1 is SNHLY and CDR2 is FYNNEI. This CDR3 is CASSATRGGFEQFF. The CDR3 DNA sequence: TGTGCCAGCAGTGCTACCCGGGGAGGCTTTGAGCAGTTCTTC.

V is TRBV11-2 and J is TRBJ2-1; D possibly corresponds to TRBD2 (5 bases). Trimming left V 5 bases short and J 7 bases short, with 21 bases between. CDR1 is SGHAT and CDR2 is FQNNGV in the germline V gene. The CDR3 spans 16 residues. The CDR3 is CASSERTPPTLNEQFF. Written as DNA, the CDR3 is TGTGCCAGCAGCGAACGGACTCCGCCAACTCTTAATGAGCAGTTCTTC. The whole variable domain, remainder taken from reference TRBV11-2 and TRBJ2-1, is EAGVAQSPRYKIIEKRQSVAFWCNPISGHATLYWYQQILGQGPKLLIQFQNNGVVDDSQLPKDRFSAERLKGVDSTLKIQPAKLEDSAVYLCASSERTPPTLNEQFFGPGTRLTVL.

The rearrangement joins TRBV19 to TRBJ2-7; 8 bases match TRBD2. Losses at the gene ends were 5 bases for V and 2 bases for J; bases not matched to a gene: 8. Germline CDR1 and CDR2: LNHDA and SQIVND (reference sequence). CDR3 length: 15 amino acids. CDR3 amino acids: CASSQTGTRAYEQYF. CDR3 sequence (DNA): TGTGCCAGTAGTCAAACCGGGACTAGGGCCTACGAGCAGTACTTC. The variable domain in full, with the rest retrieved from reference TRBV19 and TRBJ2-7, is DGGITQSPKYLFRKEGQNVTLSCEQNLNHDAMYWYRQDPGQGLRLIYYSQIVNDFQKGDIAEGYSVSREKKESFPLTVTSAQKNPTAFYLCASSQTGTRAYEQYFGPGTRLTVT.

Comment on this clone: Different DNA sequences within this sample yield the same CDR3. V usage is TRBV28 and J usage is TRBJ2-7, with D maybe TRBD2 (6 bases). The germline gives CDR1 MDHEN, CDR2 SYDVKM. V lost 3 bases and J 2 bases, leaving 11 bases between the germline ends. This CDR3 spans 14 amino acids. The CDR3 sequence: CASSLRGSTYEQYF. The DNA of the CDR3 is TGTGCCAGCAGTTTGCGGGGCTCAACCTACGAGCAGTACTTC.

The chain has TRBV6-5 and TRBJ2-2; TRBD2 matches at 8 bases. J lost 4 bases, V lost 2 bases, and 3 bases had no gene match. The CDR3 spans 15 residues. Germline values: CDR1 MNHEY, CDR2 SVGAGI. CDR3 sequence: CASSYLAGGTGELFF. In nucleotides, the CDR3 is TGTGCCAGCAGTTACCTGGCGGGAGGCACCGGGGAGCTGTTTTTT.

CDR3 loop: CASSLAKYNEQFF. The DNA of the CDR3 is TGCGCCAGCAGCTTGGCTAAGTACAATGAGCAGTTCTTC. The chain joins TRBV5-1 to TRBJ2-1; D is unclear. This CDR3 is 13 amino acids long. Germline V gene lookup returns CDR1 SGHRS and CDR2 YFSETQ. Between the trimmed V and J ends, which lost 0 bases and 4 bases, there was a span of 5 bases.

The chain employs TRBV29-1 and TRBJ1-3; 8 nucleotides line up with TRBD1. J gave up 2 bases and V 4 bases, and 4 bases lay outside the gene matches. This CDR3 is 14 amino acids long. CDR1 and CDR2 from the germline V gene are SQVTM and ANQGSEA. This CDR3 is CSVVQGAPGNTIYF. The DNA of the CDR3 is TGCAGCGTTGTCCAGGGGGCGCCTGGAAACACCATATATTTT.

The rearrangement joins TRBV27 to TRBJ1-2; D gene ambiguous. V lost 1 base and J lost 4, with 7 bases in between. Germline assignment: CDR1 MNHEY and CDR2 SMNVEV (reference sequence). This CDR3 has 13 residues. Written as DNA, the CDR3 is TGTGCCAGCAGTTTATACTCAGGCTATGGCTACACCTTC. Its translation is CASSLYSGYGYTF.

This chain connects TRBV7-9 to TRBJ1-5; TRBD1 aligns across 9 bases. The CDR3 is made up of 12 amino acids. Germline CDR1 and CDR2: SEHNR and FQNEAQ (reference sequence). V was clipped by 10 bases and J by 4 bases; unmatched bases: 2. This CDR3 reads CATTGGNQPQHF. Written as DNA, the CDR3 is TGTGCCACGACAGGGGGGAATCAGCCCCAGCATTTT.